The present T cell receptor beta chain was sequenced within a study of beta chain features in type 1 diabetes. On this clone itself: What it recognizes is unknown.

CD4+ naive, central memory, regulatory and stem cell-like memory cells were sorted via CD45RO/CCR7/CD25/CD127/CD95/CD27. The germline V gene has CDR1 MDHEN and CDR2 SYDVKM. V lost 4 bases, J lost 3 bases, and 11 bases stayed unmatched. This CDR3 contains 17 residues. Expressed TCRB transcripts were sequenced after all isolated RNA was converted to cDNA. Here immunoSEQ multiplex PCR was the method, and the copy in TCRdb shows in-frame clones only, minus some. This table holds a few hundred thousand clones, about 13% found once. Study-level points and caveats: Shortening of TCRB CDR3s, moderate but significant, appeared in all four CD4+ subsets of Type 1 diabetes patients. For TCRB rearrangement, an influence of HLA type remained unresolved here.

The sequencing sample was made of naive CD4+ T cells from blood. The V and J genes are TRBV28 and TRBJ2-5; TRBD2 matches at 10 bases. The sequence was collected from a woman aged 18-35 years with type 1 diabetes. CDR3 sequence reads: CASSSGRVAGGEETQYF. The CDR3 nucleotides read TGTGCCAGCAGTTCAGGCCGAGTAGCGGGAGGTGAAGAGACCCAGTACTTC.